These 29 T cell receptor beta chains were sequenced from one sample in a study of PD-L1 blockade in urothelial cancer. Produced via immunoSEQ multiplex PCR; TCRdb's table is partial and in-frame only. Of approximately 90,000 clones detected, over 65% appear once; the ten largest clones hold around 15%. Time point given: pretreatment peripheral blood. Sequences were derived from PBMCs, sampled around atezolizumab (anti-PD-L1) treatment. The receptor set was obtained from a man between 60 and 70 years old with urothelial cancer.

The rearrangement links TRBV7-8 to TRBJ1-1, with 7 nucleotides matching TRBD1. The germline gives CDR1 SGHVS, CDR2 FQNEAQ. V was clipped by 6 bases and J by 11 bases; unmatched bases: 15. The length of the CDR3 is 14 residues. CDR3: CASSLTGTERSAFF. In nucleotides, the CDR3 is TGTGCCAGCAGTTTAACGGGGACAGAAAGAAGCGCTTTCTTT.

This sequence joins TRBV13 and TRBJ2-6; D possibly corresponds to TRBD2 (6 bases). This CDR3 contains 15 residues. V shed 2 bases and J shed 4 bases, with 9 bases lying between them. Germline values: CDR1 PRHDT, CDR2 FYEKMQ (reference sequence). CDR3 bases: TGTGCCAGCAGCTTACAGGGACTCGGGGCCAACGTCCTGACTTTC. It is translated as CASSLQGLGANVLTF.

V usage is TRBV6-1 and J usage is TRBJ1-2; D gene uncertain. Trimming took off 4 bases at V and 4 bases at J, with 7 bases between the two ends. The length of the CDR3 is 12 residues. Looked up from germline, CDR1 is MNHNS and CDR2 is SASEGT. CDR3 amino acids: CASSGTVYGYTF. The CDR3 nucleotides are TGTGCCAGCAGTGGTACGGTCTATGGCTACACCTTC.

The J gene is TRBJ2-1, the V gene TRBV27; 10 bases are shared with TRBD2. Trimming removed 10 bases from V and 8 bases from J; junction bases left unmatched: 17. The CDR3 length is 16 residues. CDR1 is MNHEY and CDR2 is SMNVEV in the germline V gene (reference sequence). CDR3 in DNA: TGTGCCACCTCAAACCCCATAGCTAGCGGGAGCTATGAGCAGTTCTTC. Translated, it gives CATSNPIASGSYEQFF.

This clone was found a few times. CDR3 nucleotide sequence: TGCAGCGTTGAAGATAGCATCGGCTATGGCTACACCTTC. It encodes CSVEDSIGYGYTF. The rearrangement joins TRBV29-1 to TRBJ1-2; D is ambiguous. CDR1 and CDR2 from the germline V gene are SQVTM and ANQGSEA. V dropped 0 bases and J dropped 4 bases, with 9 bases sitting between them. This CDR3 contains 13 residues.

This chain links TRBV7-2 with TRBJ1-2; no clear D. CDR3 length: 14 amino acids. V gave up 3 bases and J gave up 7 bases, with 15 bases separating them. Per the germline V gene, CDR1 is SGHTA and CDR2 is FQGNSA. CDR3 DNA sequence: TGTGCCAGCAGCTTTTCCTCCCAACGGGGTGGCTACACCTTC. Its protein is CASSFSSQRGGYTF.

With regard to this clone: A read error may account for a junction end that differs from germline. This sequence joins TRBV7-7 and TRBJ2-1; no firm D call. The CDR3 consists of 15 residues. Germline V lookup: CDR1 SSHAT, CDR2 FNYEAQ (reference sequence). The CDR3 spells CASSLGSESYNEQFF. The CDR3 DNA is TGTGCTAGCAGCTTAGGATCGGAGAGTTACAATGAGCAGTTCTTC.

The V and J genes are TRBV2 and TRBJ2-3, with D maybe TRBD1 (5 bases). The CDR3 is made up of 14 amino acids. V was cut by 5 bases and J by 6 bases, with 15 bases left in between. From germline, CDR1 is SNHLY and CDR2 FYNNEI. Here the CDR3 reads CASSPRQTLDTQYF. The CDR3 DNA reads as TGTGCCAGCAGTCCAAGACAGACTCTGGATACGCAGTATTTT.

V is TRBV4-3 and J is TRBJ2-2; 9 nucleotides match TRBD2. CDR1 is LGHNA, CDR2 YSLEER, per germline. V dropped 0 bases and J dropped 0; count of bases not matched to a gene: 5. This CDR3 comprises 18 residues. The CDR3 here is CASSQDLPSGTNTGELFF. Here the CDR3 DNA reads TGCGCCAGCAGCCAAGATTTACCTAGCGGGACGAACACCGGGGAGCTGTTTTTT.

The chain has TRBV5-1 and TRBJ2-3; D ambiguous. Germline loops: CDR1 SGHRS, CDR2 YFSETQ. With 0 bases removed from V and 4 bases from J, the gap between germline ends came to 12 bases. The CDR3 has 15 residues. The CDR3 loop reads CASSLEPRLADTQYF. The DNA for the CDR3 is TGCGCCAGCAGCTTGGAGCCTAGGCTTGCAGATACGCAGTATTTT.

This chain links TRBV7-9 with TRBJ2-7, with D hard to call. Germline V gene sequence: CDR1 SEHNR, CDR2 FQNEAQ (reference sequence). The CDR3 spans 18 residues. V was trimmed by 2 bases and J by 3 bases, leaving 23 bases between them. CDR3 DNA: TGTGCCAGCAGCTTACTACCCCGATTCGAGAGGAGCTACTACGAGCAGTACTTC. Translation: CASSLLPRFERSYYEQYF.

The V gene is TRBV7-5, the J gene TRBJ2-1; TRBD2, the table's D call, lacks a check against the DNA. TRBV7-5 constitutes a pseudogene. This CDR3 contains 16 residues. In nucleotides, the CDR3 is TGTGCCAGAAGCTTAAGGGGGACTAGCTCCCCCGATGAGCAGTTCTTC. It is translated as CARSLRGTSSPDEQFF.

This clone was seen only a few times. The V call is TRBV6-1, the J call TRBJ2-4; tentatively, D is TRBD1 (5 bases). V shed 8 bases and J shed 9 bases, with 11 bases lying between them. The length of the CDR3 is 11 residues. The germline CDR1 and CDR2 sequences are MNHNS and SASEGT. DNA of the CDR3: TGTGCCAGCTTCAGGGCGCGCATTCAGTACTTC. Its translation is CASFRARIQYF.

The rearrangement uses TRBV11-2 and TRBJ2-1; tentative D call: TRBD1 (6 bases). This CDR3 comprises 14 residues. In germline, CDR1 is SGHAT, CDR2 FQNNGV. V dropped 1 base and J dropped 5 bases, with 9 bases sitting between them. CDR3: CASSLGDNHNEQFF. Written as DNA, the CDR3 is TGTGCCAGCAGCTTAGGGGACAACCACAATGAGCAGTTCTTC.

The J gene is TRBJ2-1, the V gene TRBV7-8; maybe TRBD2 (5 bases). The V end was cut by 3 bases, the J end by 2 bases, with 8 bases between. The CDR3 covers 14 residues. Germline CDR1 SGHVS, CDR2 FQNEAQ. The CDR3 region has the DNA TGTGCCAGCAGCTTTGGCGGGCCCTACAATGAGCAGTTCTTC. Translating gives CASSFGGPYNEQFF.

The chain combines TRBV13 with TRBJ2-3; 8 bases align to TRBD2. The CDR3 covers 15 residues. The V gene's germline CDR1 is PRHDT and CDR2 FYEKMQ (reference sequence). V lost 6 bases to trimming and J lost 4 bases; unmatched junction nucleotides: 9. The CDR3 reads CASSGGLELADTQYF. The CDR3 region has the DNA TGTGCCAGCAGTGGGGGACTAGAACTTGCAGATACGCAGTATTTT. Looking up the rest from reference TRBV13 and TRBJ2-3 gives the full variable domain: AAGVIQSPRHLIKEKRETATLKCYPIPRHDTVYWYQQGPGQDPQFLISFYEKMQSDKGSIPDRFSAQQFSDYHSELNMSSLELGDSALYFCASSGGLELADTQYFGPGTRLTVL.

The chain is built from TRBV30 and TRBJ2-3, with 7 bases fitting TRBD1. Unmatched junction bases numbered 8, after V lost 3 bases and J lost 5 bases. This CDR3 has 14 amino acids. Germline values: CDR1 GTSNPN, CDR2 SVGIG (reference sequence). The CDR3, as DNA: TGTGCCTGGAGATTAAGACAGGGAATAGATACGCAGTATTTT. It codes for CAWRLRQGIDTQYF.

J is TRBJ1-2 and V is TRBV29-1, with TRBD1 matching 9 bases. With V trimmed by 5 bases and J by 5 bases, 3 bases remained unmatched. This CDR3 comprises 12 residues. Per germline, CDR1 SQVTM and CDR2 ANQGSEA. DNA of the CDR3: TGCAGCGTTAGACAGGGGGTTTATGGCTACACCTTC. It is translated as CSVRQGVYGYTF. The whole variable domain, remainder taken from reference TRBV29-1 and TRBJ1-2, is SAVISQKPSRDICQRGTSLTIQCQVDSQVTMMFWYRQQPGQSLTLIATANQGSEATYESGFVIDKFPISRPNLTFSTLTVSNMSPEDSSIYLCSVRQGVYGYTFGSGTRLTVV.

The chain combines TRBV28 with TRBJ2-7, with TRBD1 as a possible D gene (7 bases). The CDR3 has 14 amino acids. The germline V and J ends were trimmed by 4 bases and 4 bases, with 14 bases remaining between them. The germline V gene has CDR1 MDHEN and CDR2 SYDVKM. The DNA for the CDR3 is TGTGCCAGCAGTTCCGCAGGGGGGTCTTACGAGCAGTACTTC. Amino acid sequence: CASSSAGGSYEQYF.

V gene TRBV9 combines with J gene TRBJ1-1; 8 bases agree with TRBD1. This CDR3 spans 13 amino acids. Germline V gene lookup returns CDR1 SGDLS and CDR2 YYNGEE. V shed 5 bases, J shed 8 bases, and the junction held 8 bases outside the gene matches. The CDR3 protein is CASRAGQDEEAFF. Here the CDR3 DNA reads TGTGCCAGCAGGGCGGGACAGGACGAAGAAGCTTTCTTT.

This chain connects TRBV14 to TRBJ2-1; 10 positions match TRBD2. The CDR3 is 14 amino acids. J lost 8 bases, V lost 2 bases, and 3 bases had no gene match. CDR1 and CDR2 (germline): SGHDN, FVKESK. For the CDR3, the DNA is TGTGCCAGCAGCCAACCTAGCGGGAGAGATGAGCAGTTCTTC. Translated: CASSQPSGRDEQFF. Full variable domain (remainder filled in from reference TRBV14 and TRBJ2-1): EAGVTQFPSHSVIEKGQTVTLRCDPISGHDNLYWYRRVMGKEIKFLLHFVKESKQDESGMPNNRFLAERTGGTYSTLKVQPAELEDSGVYFCASSQPSGRDEQFFGPGTRLTVL.

The rearrangement joins TRBV27 to TRBJ2-7, with 8 positions matching TRBD1. The CDR3 sequence is 14 residues long. V lost 6 bases to trimming and J lost 2 bases; unmatched junction nucleotides: 6. Germline V gene sequence: CDR1 MNHEY, CDR2 SMNVEV (reference sequence). CDR3 in amino acids: CASSLETGAYEQYF. The DNA of the CDR3 is TGTGCCAGCAGCCTTGAGACAGGGGCCTACGAGCAGTACTTC.

This clone was observed a single time. The CDR3 DNA reads TGCGCCAGCAGCATTGACAGGGACCCCGGGGAGCAGTTCTTC. Its translation is CASSIDRDPGEQFF. V is TRBV5-1 and J is TRBJ2-1; 7 positions match TRBD1. The CDR3 covers 14 residues. Germline V gene sequence: CDR1 SGHRS, CDR2 YFSETQ. V lost 4 bases to trimming and J lost 10 bases; unmatched junction nucleotides: 11. Combining the CDR3 with reference TRBV5-1 and TRBJ2-1 gives the whole variable domain KAGVTQTPRYLIKTRGQQVTLSCSPISGHRSVSWYQQTPGQGLQFLFEYFSETQRNKGNFPGRFSGRQFSNSRSEMNVSTLELGDSALYLCASSIDRDPGEQFFGPGTRLTVL.

V and J are TRBV6-1 and TRBJ1-1, with D uncertain. Trimming stripped 7 bases from V and 1 base from J, with 16 bases between. Per germline, CDR1 MNHNS and CDR2 SASEGT. The CDR3 contains 15 residues. CDR3 nucleotide sequence: TGTGCCAGCACGTTTAGTGGGCCCGAGAACACTGAAGCTTTCTTT. Translation: CASTFSGPENTEAFF.

The gene calls are TRBV28 and TRBJ2-1, with D perhaps matching TRBD2 (5 bases). Germline V gene sequence: CDR1 MDHEN, CDR2 SYDVKM. This CDR3 contains 14 residues. Deletions cut 5 bases from V and 4 bases from J, with 12 bases between. The CDR3 DNA sequence: TGTGCCAGCAGTGGAGGACCCGTATACAATGAGCAGTTCTTC. It translates to CASSGGPVYNEQFF. The entire variable domain, with the rest obtained from reference TRBV28 and TRBJ2-1, is as follows: DVKVTQSSRYLVKRTGEKVFLECVQDMDHENMFWYRQDPGLGLRLIYFSYDVKMKEKGDIPEGYSVSREKKERFSLILESASTNQTSMYLCASSGGPVYNEQFFGPGTRLTVL.

The chain employs TRBV15 and TRBJ1-4; 8 bases align to TRBD1. There are 16 residues in the CDR3. Per the germline V gene, CDR1 is LNHNV and CDR2 is YYDKDF (reference sequence). V gave up 4 bases and J gave up 8 bases; unmatched junction bases: 12. This CDR3 reads CATSIRGQGAREKLFF. DNA of the CDR3: TGTGCCACCAGCATCCGGGGCCAGGGGGCAAGGGAAAAACTGTTTTTT.

The rearrangement joins TRBV20-1 to TRBJ2-7; no clear D gene. Trimming took off 7 bases at V and 3 bases at J, with 10 bases between the two ends. Germline V lookup: CDR1 DFQATT, CDR2 SNEGSKA (reference sequence). The CDR3 length is 11 residues. The CDR3 DNA follows: TGCAGTGTTCGGTCTCACTACGAGCAGTACTTC. Translation: CSVRSHYEQYF.

The chain links TRBV5-6 to TRBJ2-7, with 9 positions matching TRBD1. The CDR3 has 17 residues. The germline gives CDR1 SGHDT, CDR2 YYEEEE. After removal of 5 bases from V and 0 bases from J, the junction contained 12 bases not matched to a gene. CDR3 sequence reads: CASRPIGGTGSSYEQYF. Here the CDR3 DNA reads TGTGCCAGCAGGCCTATCGGAGGGACAGGGAGCTCCTACGAGCAGTACTTC.

This clone was observed a single time. V gene TRBV9 combines with J gene TRBJ2-7, with a possible D match to TRBD1 (5 bases). The CDR3 has 12 residues. Germline V gives CDR1 SGDLS, CDR2 YYNGEE. V lost 2 bases, J lost 4 bases, and 7 bases lay in between. In DNA form, the CDR3 reads TGTGCCAGCAGCGTGACAGAATACGAGCAGTACTTC. Residues: CASSVTEYEQYF.